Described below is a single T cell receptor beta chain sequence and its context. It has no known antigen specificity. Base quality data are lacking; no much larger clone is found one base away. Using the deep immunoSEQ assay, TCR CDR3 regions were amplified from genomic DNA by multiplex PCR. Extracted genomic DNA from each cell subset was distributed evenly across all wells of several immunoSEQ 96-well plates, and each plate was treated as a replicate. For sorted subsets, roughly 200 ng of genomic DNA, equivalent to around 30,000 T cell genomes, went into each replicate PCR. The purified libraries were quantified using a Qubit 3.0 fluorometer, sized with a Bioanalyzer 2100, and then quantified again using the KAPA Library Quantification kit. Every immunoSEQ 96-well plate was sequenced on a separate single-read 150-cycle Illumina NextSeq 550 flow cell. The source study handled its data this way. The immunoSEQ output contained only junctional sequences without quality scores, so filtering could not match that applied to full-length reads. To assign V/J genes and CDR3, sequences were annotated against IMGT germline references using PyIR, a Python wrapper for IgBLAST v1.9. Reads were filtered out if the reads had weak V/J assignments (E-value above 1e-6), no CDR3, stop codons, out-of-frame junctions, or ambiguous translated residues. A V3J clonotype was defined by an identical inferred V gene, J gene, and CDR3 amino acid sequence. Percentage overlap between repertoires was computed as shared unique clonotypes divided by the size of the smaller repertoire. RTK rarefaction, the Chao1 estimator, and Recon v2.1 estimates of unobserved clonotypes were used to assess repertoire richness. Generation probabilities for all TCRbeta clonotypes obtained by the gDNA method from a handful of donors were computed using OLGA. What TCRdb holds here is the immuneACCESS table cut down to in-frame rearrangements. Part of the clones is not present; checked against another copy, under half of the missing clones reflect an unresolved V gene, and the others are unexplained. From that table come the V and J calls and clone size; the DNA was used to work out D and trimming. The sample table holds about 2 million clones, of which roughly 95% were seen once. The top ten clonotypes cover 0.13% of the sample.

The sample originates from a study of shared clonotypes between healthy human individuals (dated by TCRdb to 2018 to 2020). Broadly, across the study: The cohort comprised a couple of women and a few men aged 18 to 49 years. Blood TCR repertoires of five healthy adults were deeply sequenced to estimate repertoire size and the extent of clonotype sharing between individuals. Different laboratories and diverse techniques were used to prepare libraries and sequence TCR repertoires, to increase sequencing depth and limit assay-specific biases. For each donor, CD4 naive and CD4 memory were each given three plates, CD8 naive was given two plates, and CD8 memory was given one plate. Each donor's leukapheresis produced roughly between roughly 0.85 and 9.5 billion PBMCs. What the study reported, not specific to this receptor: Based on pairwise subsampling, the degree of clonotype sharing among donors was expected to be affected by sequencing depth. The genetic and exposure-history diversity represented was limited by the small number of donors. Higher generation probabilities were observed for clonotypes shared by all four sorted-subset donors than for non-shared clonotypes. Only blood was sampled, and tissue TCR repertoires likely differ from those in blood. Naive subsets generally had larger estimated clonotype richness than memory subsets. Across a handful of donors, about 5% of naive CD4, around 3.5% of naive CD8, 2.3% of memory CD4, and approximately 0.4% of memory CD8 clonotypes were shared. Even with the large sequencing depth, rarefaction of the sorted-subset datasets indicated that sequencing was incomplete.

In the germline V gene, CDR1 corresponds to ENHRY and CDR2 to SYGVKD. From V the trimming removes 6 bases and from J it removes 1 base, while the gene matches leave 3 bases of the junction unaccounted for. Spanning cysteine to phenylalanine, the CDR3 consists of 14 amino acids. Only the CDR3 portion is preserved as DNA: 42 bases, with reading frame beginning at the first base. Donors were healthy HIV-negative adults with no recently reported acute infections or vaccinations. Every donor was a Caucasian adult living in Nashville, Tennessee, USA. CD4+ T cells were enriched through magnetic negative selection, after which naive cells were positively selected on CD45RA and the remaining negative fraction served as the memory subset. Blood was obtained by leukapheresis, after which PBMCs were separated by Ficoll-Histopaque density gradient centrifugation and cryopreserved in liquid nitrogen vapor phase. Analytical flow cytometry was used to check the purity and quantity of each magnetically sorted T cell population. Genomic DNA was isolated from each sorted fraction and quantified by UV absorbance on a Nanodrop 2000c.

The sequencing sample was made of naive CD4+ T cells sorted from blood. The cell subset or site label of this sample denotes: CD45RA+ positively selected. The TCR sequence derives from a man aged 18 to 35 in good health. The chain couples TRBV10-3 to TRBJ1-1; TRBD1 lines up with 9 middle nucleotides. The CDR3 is CAIRRDRENTEAFF. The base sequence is TGTGCCATCAGGCGGGACAGGGAGAACACTGAAGCTTTCTTT.